Listed below are T cell receptor beta chains from one sample, sequenced in a study of blood T cell repertoires in COVID-19. The data were produced by immunoSEQ multiplex PCR, yet TCRdb's version contains in-frame clones alone and is incomplete. This sample has a few hundred thousand clones, with roughly 88% found just once. Sequencing was done on a sample of PBMCs or T cells enriched from blood (not recorded which). The receptors shown here come from a woman aged 45-65 years who had recovered from COVID-19. Both conserved end residues are part of each CDR3. Fields, in order: V gene, clone size, D gene, J gene, CDR3 DNA, CDR3 protein. A D gene is named only where the DNA matches it firmly. Where a row states a size, it is once, few, many or the class of an expanded clone; other rows omit it.

>TRBV11-1|NA|NA|TRBJ1-2
TGTGCCAGCAGCTTAGTACGGGACTATGGCTACACCTTC
CASSLVRDYGYTF
>TRBV5-1|NA|TRBD1|TRBJ1-2
TGCGCCAGCAGCCCCGGGACAGATGGTGGCTACACCTTC
CASSPGTDGGYTF
>TRBV5-4|NA|TRBD1|TRBJ2-6
TGTGCCAGCAGCTCAGGACAGGGCCCTGTCCCCTACTCTGGGGCCAACGTCCTGACTTTC
CASSSGQGPVPYSGANVLTF
>TRBV4-1|NA|NA|TRBJ2-1
TGCGCCAGCAGCCAAGCCCAGCAAGGGGGGGATGAGCAGTTCTTC
CASSQAQQGGDEQFF
>TRBV19|NA|NA|TRBJ1-4
TGTGCCAGTACCGGAAGGGGGGGAAATGAAAAACTGTTTTTT
CASTGRGGNEKLFF
>TRBV3-1/TRBV3-2|NA|TRBD1|TRBJ1-4
TGTGCCAGCAGCCAAGACATGCGGACAGGGGAAACTAATGAAAAACTGTTTTTT
CASSQDMRTGETNEKLFF
>TRBV5-8|NA|NA|TRBJ1-1
TGTGCCAGCAGCTTGCGGGGGGTGGGCACTGAAGCTTTCTTT
CASSLRGVGTEAFF
>TRBV29-1|once|NA|TRBJ2-3
TGCAGCGTTGAAGTGTGGGACGGGGGGCGTGAAGATACGCAGTATTTT
CSVEVWDGGREDTQYF
>TRBV29-1|NA|NA|TRBJ2-7
TGCAGCGTTCGGGGTTACTCCTACGAGCAGTACTTC
CSVRGYSYEQYF
>TRBV5-1|NA|NA|TRBJ1-4
TGCGCCAGCAGCCGGAGTGGATTCGTTCGGGGGGATGAAAAACTGTTTTTT
CASSRSGFVRGDEKLFF
>TRBV27|NA|TRBD1|TRBJ2-2
TGTGCCAGCAGTTCCCGAGGACAGGGAAGGAACACCGGGGAGCTGTTTTTT
CASSSRGQGRNTGELFF
>TRBV9|few|TRBD1|TRBJ1-1
TGTGCCAGCAGCCCAGGGGGCAGGATAGAGACTTTCTTT
CASSPGGRIETFF
>TRBV19|NA|NA|TRBJ1-1
TGTGCCAGTAGAGGACAGAACCCACGGAACACTGAAGCTTTCTTT
CASRGQNPRNTEAFF
>TRBV2|few|TRBD2|TRBJ2-1
TGTGCCGGAACCGGGACAGCTCCGGGACTAGCGGGAGGGCTTGCCCTCAATGAGCAGTTCTTC
CAGTGTAPGLAGGLALNEQFF
>TRBV7-9|NA|TRBD1|TRBJ2-7
TGTGCCAGCAGCCGAGGGGACAGTGTTTACGAGCAGTACTTC
CASSRGDSVYEQYF
>TRBV3-1/TRBV3-2|NA|TRBD1|TRBJ1-4
TGTGCCAGCAGCGGGACAGGGTCCTCTGAAAAACTGTTTTTT
CASSGTGSSEKLFF
>TRBV10-1|NA|NA|TRBJ2-1
TGCGCCAGCAGTGTTACGGGAAGCTCCTACAATGAGCAGTTCTTC
CASSVTGSSYNEQFF
>TRBV16|NA|NA|TRBJ1-6
TGTGCCAGCAGCCCCCAAAGCGGGGTGAATTCACCCCTCCACTTT
CASSPQSGVNSPLHF
>TRBV7-2|NA|TRBD1|TRBJ1-3
TGTGCCAGCAGCCCGAGGGACAGGGGTTCCTCTGGAAACACCATATATTTT
CASSPRDRGSSGNTIYF
>TRBV6-4|NA|TRBD2|TRBJ2-1
TGTGCCAGCAGCGAGAAAGCGGGAATAGGGAGCAATGAGCAGTTCTTC
CASSEKAGIGSNEQFF
>TRBV19|NA|NA|TRBJ1-6
TGTGCCAGTGCGGACGCGGAGGGATCACCCCTCCACTTT
CASADAEGSPLHF
>TRBV27|NA|TRBD2|TRBJ2-5
TGTGCCAGCAGTTTCTTGATGACTAGCGGGAGGGCCGTGGAGACCCAGTACTTC
CASSFLMTSGRAVETQYF
>TRBV4-2|NA|NA|TRBJ1-5
TGTGCCAGCAGCCCCCAAGGGGGGGCGAGCAATCAGCCCCAGCATTTT
CASSPQGGASNQPQHF
>TRBV11-3|NA|TRBD2|TRBJ2-3
TGTGCCAGCAGCCTCGGACTAGCGGGGACTAGCACAGATACGCAGTATTTT
CASSLGLAGTSTDTQYF
>TRBV28|once|TRBD1|TRBJ1-2
TGTGCCAGCAGTCGGACAGGGTACCTTTACTATGGCTACACCTTC
CASSRTGYLYYGYTF
>TRBV28|few|NA|TRBJ1-1
TGTGCCAGCAGTTTACAGGGGCCGGACACTGAAGCTTTCTTT
CASSLQGPDTEAFF
>TRBV7-9|NA|NA|TRBJ2-2
TGTGCCAGCAGCAATGCGGGACTTATAACCGGGGAGCTGTTTTTT
CASSNAGLITGELFF